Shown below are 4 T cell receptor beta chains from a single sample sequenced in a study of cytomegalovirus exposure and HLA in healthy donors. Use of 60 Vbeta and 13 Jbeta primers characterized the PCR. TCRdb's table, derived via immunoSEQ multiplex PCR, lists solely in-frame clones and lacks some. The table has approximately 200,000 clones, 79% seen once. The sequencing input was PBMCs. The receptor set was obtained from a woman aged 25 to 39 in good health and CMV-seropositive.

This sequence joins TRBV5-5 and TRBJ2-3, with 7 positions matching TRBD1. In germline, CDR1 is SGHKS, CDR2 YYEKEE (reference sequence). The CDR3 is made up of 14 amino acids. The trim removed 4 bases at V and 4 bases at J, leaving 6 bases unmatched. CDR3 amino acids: CASSGLQGSDTQYF. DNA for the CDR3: TGTGCCAGCAGCGGATTACAGGGGTCAGATACGCAGTATTTT.

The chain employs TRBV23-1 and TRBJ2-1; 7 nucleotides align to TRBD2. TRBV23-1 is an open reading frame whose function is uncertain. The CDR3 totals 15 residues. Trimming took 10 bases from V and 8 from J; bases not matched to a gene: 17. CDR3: CATTCIGRRSHEQFF. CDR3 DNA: TGCGCCACCACTTGTATCGGGAGGCGTTCCCATGAGCAGTTCTTC.

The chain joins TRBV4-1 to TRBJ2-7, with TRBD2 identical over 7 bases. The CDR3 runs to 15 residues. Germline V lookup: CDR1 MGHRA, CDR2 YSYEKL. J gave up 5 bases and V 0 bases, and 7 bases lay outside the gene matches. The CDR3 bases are TGCGCCAGCAGCCAAGATCGGCGGGAGCGCCACGAGCAGTACTTC. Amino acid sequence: CASSQDRRERHEQYF.

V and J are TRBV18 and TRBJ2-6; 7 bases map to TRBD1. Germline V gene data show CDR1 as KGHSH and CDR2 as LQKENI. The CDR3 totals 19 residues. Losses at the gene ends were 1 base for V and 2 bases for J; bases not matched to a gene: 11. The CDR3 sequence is CASSPRTTQGVPGANVLTF. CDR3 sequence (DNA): TGTGCCAGCTCACCACGGACGACCCAGGGGGTCCCTGGGGCCAACGTCCTGACTTTC.